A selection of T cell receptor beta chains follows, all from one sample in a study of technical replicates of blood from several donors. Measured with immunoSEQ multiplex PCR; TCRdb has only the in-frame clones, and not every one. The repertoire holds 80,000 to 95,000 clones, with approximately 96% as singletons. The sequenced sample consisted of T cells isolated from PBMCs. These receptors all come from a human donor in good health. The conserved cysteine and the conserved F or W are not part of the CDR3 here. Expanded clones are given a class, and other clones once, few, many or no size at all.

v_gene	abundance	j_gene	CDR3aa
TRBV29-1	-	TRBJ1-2	SVEALGVGHGYT
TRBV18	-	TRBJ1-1	ASSRRDRGGDTEAF
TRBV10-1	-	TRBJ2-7	ASNKASGSYEQY
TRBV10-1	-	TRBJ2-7	ASKAPAGTSYEQY
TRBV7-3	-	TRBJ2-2	ASSLGTNTGELF
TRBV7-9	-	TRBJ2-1	ASSAAGGNEQF
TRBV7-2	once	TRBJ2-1	ASSLDGTSGSTSEQF
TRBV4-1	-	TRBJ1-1	ASSQGSGIENTEAF
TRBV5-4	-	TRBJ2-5	ASTWDLRETQY
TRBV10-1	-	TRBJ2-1	ASSDLGLAGGSYNEQF
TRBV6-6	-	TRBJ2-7	ASSTPTDEQY
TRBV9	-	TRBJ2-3	ASSFRVAGVTDTQY
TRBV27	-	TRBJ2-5	ASSEGVTGTQY
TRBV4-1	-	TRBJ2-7	ASSQELGGSYEQY
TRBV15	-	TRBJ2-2	ATSKKSGTNTGELF
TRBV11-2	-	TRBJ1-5	ASSFTDRDQPQH
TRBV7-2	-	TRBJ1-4	ASSFDRAGEKLF
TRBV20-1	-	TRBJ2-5	SATVQETQY
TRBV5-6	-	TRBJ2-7	ASSWGLAGAYEQY
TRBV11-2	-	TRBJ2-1	ASSSNFYNEQF
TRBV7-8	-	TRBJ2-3	ASSLLAGVGTDTQY
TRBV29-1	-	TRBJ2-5	SVASSLRETQY
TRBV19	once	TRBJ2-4	ASSIVDRAKNIQY
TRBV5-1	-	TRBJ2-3	ASSPGQGPDTQY
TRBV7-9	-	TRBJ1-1	ASSQKTGVNTEAF
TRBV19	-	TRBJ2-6	ASRDRGRGANVLT
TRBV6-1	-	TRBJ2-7	ASSEYRAPGYEQY
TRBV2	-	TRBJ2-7	ASTQGQGPYEQY
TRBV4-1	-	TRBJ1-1	ASRRTGNTEAF